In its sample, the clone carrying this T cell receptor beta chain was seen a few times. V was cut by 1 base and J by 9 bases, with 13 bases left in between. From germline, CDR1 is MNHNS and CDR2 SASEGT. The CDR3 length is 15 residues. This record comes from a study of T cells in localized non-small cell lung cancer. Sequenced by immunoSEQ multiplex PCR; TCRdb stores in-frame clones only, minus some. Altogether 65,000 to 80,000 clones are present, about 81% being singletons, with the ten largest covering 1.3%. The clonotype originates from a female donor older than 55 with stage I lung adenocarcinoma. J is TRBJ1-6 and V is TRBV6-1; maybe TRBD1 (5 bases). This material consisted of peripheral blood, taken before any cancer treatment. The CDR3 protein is CASSEGGMGGSPLHF. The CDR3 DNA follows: TGTGCCAGCAGTGAAGGGGGGATGGGTGGTTCACCCCTCCACTTT.